The 12 T cell receptor beta chains below were found in one sample sequenced in a study of blood T cells in healthy people across ages. The use of a sample-barcoded 5' primer and a J-beta primer mix characterized a second PCR of roughly 6 to 11 cycles. Via MiXCR, TCRdb re-called the 5' RACE reads, giving one row per CDR3 protein. The data show around 1,900,000 distinct CDR3 sequences, roughly two fifths seen once. Sequencing was carried out using blood. The receptors derive from a human donor in good health.

The sample holds a few counts of this clonotype. A read error may account for a junction end that differs from germline. The V and J genes are TRBV25-1 and TRBJ2-4, with D tentatively TRBD1 (5 bases). The tail of the sequence fits TRBJ2-7 better, so the J call may be wrong. This CDR3 spans 16 amino acids. Germline values: CDR1 MGHDK, CDR2 SYGVNS. CDR3 nucleotide sequence: TGTGCTAGCAGTGAATTACGAAGGGGTCCAAATGGCGAGCAGTACTTC. Protein: CASSELRRGPNGEQYF.

The chain recombines TRBV12-3 or TRBV12-4 with TRBJ1-2; no reliable D call. V was shortened by 6 bases and J by 4 bases, with 9 bases between the two germline ends. The CDR3 loop spans 12 amino acids. CDR3 in DNA: TGTGCCAGCAGGCCCGAGGGCTATGGCTACACCTTC. The encoded protein is CASRPEGYGYTF.

The chain employs TRBV7-3 and TRBJ2-3; D call uncertain. The V end lost 1 base, the J end lost 5 bases, and 10 bases lay between the germline ends. Germline loops: CDR1 SGHTA, CDR2 FQGTGA. This CDR3 has 14 residues. The CDR3 here is CASSLSSPLDTQYF. The CDR3 region has the DNA TGTGCCAGCAGCTTAAGTAGCCCACTAGATACGCAGTATTTT.

The V gene is TRBV12-3 or TRBV12-4, the J gene TRBJ2-5; a weak D match, TRBD2 (5 bases). The CDR3 is 14 amino acids. The V end was cut by 3 bases, the J end by 5 bases, with 13 bases between. Here the CDR3 reads CASSFSSRPETQYF. CDR3 in DNA: TGTGCCAGCAGTTTTTCTAGCCGTCCGGAGACCCAGTACTTC.

The CDR3 sequence: CASSLQGATGYTF. The DNA for the CDR3 is TGTGCCAGCAGCTTGCAGGGGGCAACTGGCTACACCTTC. The rearrangement links TRBV7-3 to TRBJ1-2, with 8 bases identical to TRBD1. The germline gives CDR1 SGHTA, CDR2 FQGTGA. This CDR3 has 13 amino acids. V gave up 3 bases and J gave up 7 bases; unmatched junction bases: 4.

DNA of the CDR3: TGCAGCGTGACCTCCAGCGGGGGGCAAGAGACCCAGTACTTC. It specifies CSVTSSGGQETQYF. The chain uses TRBV29-1 and TRBJ2-5; 9 bases are a match to TRBD2. V lost 6 bases and J lost 2; bases outside the gene matches: 7. Germline V gene sequence: CDR1 SQVTM, CDR2 ANQGSEA. There are 14 residues in the CDR3.

Many counts were recorded for this clonotype. The chain has TRBV29-1 and TRBJ2-1; 7 nucleotides match TRBD1. The J segment lost 7 bases and the V segment lost 4 bases, leaving 1 base of the junction unmatched. Germline-derived CDR1 and CDR2 are SQVTM and ANQGSEA. This CDR3 is 11 amino acids long. The CDR3 DNA sequence: TGCAGCGTTGGCAGGGGGAATGAGCAGTTCTTC. Translated: CSVGRGNEQFF.

This clonotype has at least ten counts. J is TRBJ2-6 and V is TRBV6-6; D gene unclear. The CDR3 runs 16 residues. Trimming removed 6 bases at V and 2 bases at J, with 14 bases between. Per the germline V gene, CDR1 is MNHNY and CDR2 is SVGAGI (reference sequence). CDR3: CASSPLNPPGANVLTF. Written as DNA, the CDR3 is TGTGCCAGCAGCCCCCTAAACCCACCTGGGGCCAACGTCCTGACTTTC.

The chain couples TRBV10-2 to TRBJ1-2, with D unresolved. V lost 2 bases, J lost 6 bases, and 13 bases lay in between. CDR1 is WSHSY, CDR2 SAAADI, per germline. The CDR3 runs to 14 residues. In DNA, the CDR3 is TGCGCCAGCAGTGAGGAAGGGATAGCCGATGGCTACACCTTC. Its translation is CASSEEGIADGYTF.

J is TRBJ2-5 and V is TRBV11-2, with TRBD2 matching over 8 bases. V lost 5 bases, J lost 5 bases, and 13 bases stayed unmatched. Germline CDR1 reads SGHAT; CDR2 reads FQNNGV. The CDR3 sequence is 16 residues long. The CDR3 loop is CASSPPRLARGETQYF. CDR3 bases: TGTGCCAGCAGCCCACCCAGACTAGCGCGAGGCGAGACCCAGTACTTC.

DNA for the CDR3: TGCAGTGCTAGAGATAGCTGGGTAGCCATGAACACTGAAGCTTTCTTT. As protein: CSARDSWVAMNTEAFF. This chain links TRBV20-1 with TRBJ1-1, with unresolved D. Per germline, CDR1 DFQATT and CDR2 SNEGSKA (reference sequence). This CDR3 has 16 amino acids. V dropped 0 bases and J dropped 0 bases, with 14 bases sitting between them.

This clonotype was seen a few times. The chain is built from TRBV20-1 and TRBJ1-2, with D possibly TRBD1 on 5 matching bases. The CDR3 is 13 amino acids. Trimming took off 7 bases at V and 8 bases at J, with 20 bases between the two ends. CDR1 and CDR2 from the germline V gene are DFQATT and SNEGSKA (reference sequence). CDR3: CSVSSLGTKGYTF. The CDR3 nucleotides read TGCAGTGTATCATCGTTGGGGACGAAAGGCTACACCTTC.